Below, one T cell receptor beta chain is given with its context. How the authors handled the data: Reference gene primers were amplified, and this amplification served to estimate nucleated cell counts. Method: immunoSEQ multiplex PCR; TCRdb's copy keeps in-frame clones and lacks some. V and J calls and clone size come straight from that table; D and trimming were deduced from the DNA. Of 120,000 or so clones in the sample, roughly 85% were seen once. The data derive from a study of blood T cell repertoires in COVID-19. Study in general: From the United States, Italy and Spain came samples of acute and convalescent COVID-19. Nucleic acid was either cDNA or gDNA, and it came from T cells, B-cell-depleted T cells, or PBMCs.

Looked up from germline, CDR1 is SGHTA and CDR2 is FQGNSA. This CDR3 is built from 15 residues. The V gene lost 1 base and the J gene lost 1 base, with 10 bases spanning the gap. The J gene is TRBJ1-1, the V gene TRBV7-2, with no clear D. Sequencing was done on a sample of peripheral blood. This TCR was sampled from a human donor in a cohort sampled during active COVID-19. CDR3 DNA sequence: TGTGCCAGCAGCTTAGGTCCGGCGGGGAACACTGAAGCTTTCTTT. As protein: CASSLGPAGNTEAFF.